Listed here are 23 T cell receptor beta chains from one sample, sequenced in a study of regulatory T cells in long-lasting Graves disease. Library construction for TCR beta used iRepertoire HTBI primers and Arm-PCR of CDR3 regions. TCRdb used MiXCR to reprocess the multiplex PCR reads, holding one entry per CDR3 protein. The sample lists some 500,000 distinct CDR3 sequences, about 15% occurring once. Noted time point: newly diagnosed GD, antithyroid drugs for less than 3 months. Following extraction of RNA from PBMCs, that RNA was used to make the TCR library. The same sample was also used in a study of T cells in Graves' hyperthyroidism and ophthalmopathy.

This specimen consisted of peripheral blood mononuclear cells (PBMCs), obtained at new diagnosis, from a patient treated with antithyroid drugs. The source is a woman aged 35-60 years with Graves disease.

This clonotype occurred a few times. The J gene is TRBJ1-1, the V gene TRBV29-1; D is uncertain. The V end was cut by 6 bases, the J end by 1 base, with 12 bases between. Germline V gene data show CDR1 as SQVTM and CDR2 as ANQGSEA. The CDR3 covers 13 residues. The CDR3 DNA reads as TGCAGCGTCCTCGGAGGCACGAACACTGAAGCTTTCTTT. Translated, it gives CSVLGGTNTEAFF.

V and J are TRBV12-3 or TRBV12-4 and TRBJ2-7, with D tentatively TRBD1 or TRBD2 (5 bases each). Trimming removed 0 bases at V and 3 bases at J, with 9 bases between. This CDR3 has 14 residues. CDR3 DNA: TGTGCCAGCAGTTTAGCGGGGGTCTACTACGAGCAGTACTTC. Protein sequence: CASSLAGVYYEQYF.

Many counts were recorded for this clonotype. The genes are TRBV5-1 and TRBJ2-3; 9 bases are a match to TRBD2. The V gene end was trimmed by 0 bases and the J gene end by 6 bases; junction bases not matched to a gene: 5. Germline V gene data show CDR1 as SGHRS and CDR2 as YFSETQ. This CDR3 contains 15 residues. The CDR3 protein is CASSLGASGVDTQYF. In DNA, the CDR3 is TGCGCCAGCAGCTTGGGTGCTAGCGGGGTTGATACGCAGTATTTT.

The chain joins TRBV5-1 to TRBJ2-5; unclear D gene. The CDR3 loop spans 13 amino acids. V lost 2 bases and J 4 bases, leaving 9 bases between the germline ends. The V gene's germline CDR1 is SGHRS and CDR2 YFSETQ. CDR3 amino acids: CASSLGSAETQYF. The CDR3 coding sequence is TGCGCCAGCAGCTTAGGCAGCGCAGAGACCCAGTACTTC.

In this sample, this clonotype turned up a few times. A read error may explain this, as a much larger clone is one base away. This chain uses TRBV3-1 with TRBJ2-1; D may be TRBD1 (5 bases). The J call is doubtful: the DNA matches TRBJ2-5 better. The germline gives CDR1 LGHDT, CDR2 YNNKEL (reference sequence). The length of the CDR3 is 14 residues. In DNA form, the CDR3 reads TGTGCCAGCGGCCAAGACAGATACCAAGAGACCCAGTACTTC. This encodes CASGQDRYQETQYF.

V is TRBV5-8 and J is TRBJ1-3; tentatively, D is TRBD1 (5 bases). Germline V gene data show CDR1 as SGHTS and CDR2 as YDEGEE. The CDR3 runs 16 residues. Between the trimmed V and J ends, which lost 4 bases and 5 bases, there was a span of 19 bases. CDR3 loop: CASSNFFQGPRNTIYF. In DNA, the CDR3 is TGTGCCAGCAGCAATTTTTTTCAGGGTCCACGAAACACCATATATTTT. The full variable domain, in which reference TRBV5-8 and TRBJ1-3 provide the parts outside the CDR3, is EAGVTQSPTHLIKTRGQQATLRCSPISGHTSVYWYQQALGLGLQFLLWYDEGEERNRGNFPPRFSGRQFPNYSSELNVNALELEDSALYLCASSNFFQGPRNTIYFGEGSWLTVV.

The gene calls are TRBV18 and TRBJ2-3, with D maybe TRBD2 (5 bases). Trimming took off 3 bases at V and 2 bases at J, with 9 bases between the two ends. Per germline, CDR1 KGHSH and CDR2 LQKENI. This CDR3 is 14 amino acids long. The CDR3 loop is CASSPSDTTDTQYF. The CDR3 DNA sequence: TGTGCCAGCTCACCTAGCGACACCACAGATACGCAGTATTTT.

This clonotype was seen only a few times. This sequence joins TRBV20-1 and TRBJ2-7, with TRBD2 identical over 7 bases. The CDR3 sequence is 16 residues long. The J segment lost 2 bases and the V segment lost 2 bases, leaving 12 bases of the junction unmatched. The germline gives CDR1 DFQATT, CDR2 SNEGSKA (reference sequence). The DNA of the CDR3 is TGCAGTGCTAGAACCTGGGAGGGTTCTTTACCCTACGAGCAGTACTTC. This encodes CSARTWEGSLPYEQYF.

This chain connects TRBV29-1 to TRBJ2-1; D is perhaps TRBD1 (5 bases). The germline gives CDR1 SQVTM, CDR2 ANQGSEA. This CDR3 is 11 amino acids long. V lost 3 bases and J 10 bases, leaving 10 bases between the germline ends. CDR3 DNA: TGCAGCGTTGACAGGGTAGACGAGCAGTTCTTC. As protein: CSVDRVDEQFF.

This clonotype is a singleton in its sample. V usage is TRBV19 and J usage is TRBJ1-6; 8 nucleotides line up with TRBD1. The germline V gene has CDR1 LNHDA and CDR2 SQIVND (reference sequence). This CDR3 region has 15 residues. The V gene end was trimmed by 5 bases and the J gene end by 6 bases; junction bases not matched to a gene: 6. CDR3 bases: TGTGCCAGTAGTGCTGGGACAGGTAGTAATTCACCCCTCCACTTT. Residues: CASSAGTGSNSPLHF.

This clonotype was seen many times. This chain uses TRBV7-9 with TRBJ1-5; D is unclear. Trimming stripped 5 bases from V and 7 bases from J, with 12 bases between. CDR3 length: 13 residues. Germline CDR1 reads SEHNR; CDR2 reads FQNEAQ (reference sequence). CDR3 sequence reads: CASSPQPGQPQHF. In DNA, the CDR3 is TGTGCCAGCAGCCCCCAACCCGGGCAGCCCCAGCATTTT.

The sample holds many counts of this clonotype. The rearrangement joins TRBV11-2 to TRBJ2-7; possible D gene TRBD2, 5 bases. CDR1 is SGHAT and CDR2 is FQNNGV in the germline V gene. The length of the CDR3 is 14 residues. V was pared by 2 bases and J by 3 bases, with 11 bases between. CDR3 DNA: TGTGCCAGCAGCTTATCTTTGGGAGACTACGAGCAGTACTTC. Amino acid sequence: CASSLSLGDYEQYF.

The V call is TRBV6-5, the J call TRBJ2-2; a weak D match, TRBD1 (6 bases). This CDR3 region has 15 residues. Trimming took off 1 base at V and 6 bases at J, with 12 bases between the two ends. Germline assignment: CDR1 MNHEY and CDR2 SVGAGI. In DNA form, the CDR3 reads TGTGCCAGCAGTTACTTCGCGACAGGCCCCGGGGAGCTGTTTTTT. As protein: CASSYFATGPGELFF.

This clonotype was observed at least ten times. The V call is TRBV5-8, the J call TRBJ1-5; possible D gene TRBD1, 5 bases. Germline lookup yields CDR1 SGHTS and CDR2 YDEGEE. The length of the CDR3 is 13 residues. The V gene lost 4 bases and the J gene lost 9 bases, with 14 bases spanning the gap. CDR3: CASSPAGGRPQHF. As DNA, the CDR3 is TGTGCCAGCAGCCCGGCCGGGGGGAGGCCCCAGCATTTT.

The chain links TRBV4-1 to TRBJ1-2, with 7 positions matching TRBD1. J was trimmed by 4 bases and V by 3 bases; bases with no gene match: 8. CDR3 length: 15 amino acids. Germline lookup yields CDR1 MGHRA and CDR2 YSYEKL. The CDR3, as DNA: TGCGCCAGCAGCCAGACGCCCCGGGACAGCTATGGCTACACCTTC. Translated: CASSQTPRDSYGYTF.

Turning to this clonotype: A read error may explain this, as a much larger clone is one base away. The genes are TRBV12-3 or TRBV12-4 and TRBJ1-2, with D perhaps matching TRBD1 (6 bases). Trimming took off 5 bases at V and 10 bases at J, with 17 bases between the two ends. The CDR3 consists of 13 residues. This CDR3 is CASSGGRIGDYTF. CDR3 DNA sequence: TGTGCCAGCAGTGGGGGGCGCATAGGTGACTACACCTTC.

This clonotype came up many times. The rearrangement joins TRBV30 to TRBJ1-1, with no clear D. The germline gives CDR1 GTSNPN, CDR2 SVGIG (reference sequence). Trimming shortened V by 5 bases and J by 5 bases, and 6 bases separated the two germline ends. The CDR3 is made up of 10 amino acids. The CDR3 sequence is CAWGITEAFF. Written as DNA, the CDR3 is TGTGCCTGGGGCATTACTGAAGCTTTCTTT. The variable domain in full, with the rest retrieved from reference TRBV30 and TRBJ1-1, is SQTIHQWPATLVQPVGSPLSLECTVEGTSNPNLYWYRQAAGRGLQLLFYSVGIGQISSEVPQNLSASRPQDRQFILSSKKLLLSDSGFYLCAWGITEAFFGQGTRLTVV.

As to this clonotype: Just one base apart from a much larger clone, this may be a read error. The chain is built from TRBV6-1 and TRBJ2-3; tentatively, D is TRBD1 (6 bases). Looked up from germline, CDR1 is MNHNS and CDR2 is SASEGT. This CDR3 contains 17 residues. The CDR3 is CASSDVWGQSSTDTRYF. As DNA, the CDR3 is TGTGCCAGCAGTGACGTTTGGGGGCAGTCTAGCACAGATACGCGGTATTTT.

The gene calls are TRBV19 and TRBJ2-2, with no clear D. The V end lost 6 bases, the J end lost 5 bases, and 13 bases lay between the germline ends. The germline CDR1 and CDR2 sequences are LNHDA and SQIVND (reference sequence). The CDR3 totals 14 residues. The CDR3 loop reads CASRAQIVTGELFF. CDR3 DNA sequence: TGTGCCAGTAGAGCCCAGATAGTTACCGGGGAGCTGTTTTTT.

This clonotype appeared a few times. This chain links TRBV12-3 or TRBV12-4 with TRBJ2-3, with D perhaps TRBD2 (5 bases). This CDR3 spans 11 amino acids. Trimming cost V 7 bases and J 14 bases, with 16 bases left between them. The CDR3 DNA is TGTGCCAGCAACAAGGACCATAGCGTGTATTTT. This encodes CASNKDHSVYF.

This clonotype was found many times. This chain's CDR3 is CASSERGGPDTQYF. In nucleotides, the CDR3 is TGTGCCAGCAGTGAGCGGGGGGGCCCAGATACGCAGTATTTT. The rearrangement uses TRBV2 and TRBJ2-3, with 9 bases lining up with TRBD2. This CDR3 is 14 amino acids long. The germline V gene has CDR1 SNHLY and CDR2 FYNNEI. J was trimmed by 4 bases and V by 3 bases; bases with no gene match: 2.

This clonotype was seen at least ten times. The rearrangement uses TRBV30 and TRBJ2-3, with D perhaps assigned TRBD1 or TRBD2 (5 bases each). The CDR3 has 15 amino acids. V lost 0 bases and J lost 0, with 10 bases in between. CDR1 and CDR2 from the germline V gene are GTSNPN and SVGIG (reference sequence). CDR3 sequence: CAWSVLGASTDTQYF. The CDR3, as DNA: TGTGCCTGGAGTGTACTCGGGGCTAGCACAGATACGCAGTATTTT.

In its sample, this clonotype was seen a few times. This chain links TRBV20-1 with TRBJ2-3; TRBD2 is a possible D gene (5 bases). Germline-derived CDR1 and CDR2 are DFQATT and SNEGSKA (reference sequence). The CDR3 runs 14 residues. Trimming left V 3 bases short and J 1 base short, with 11 bases between. CDR3 in amino acids: CSASSAERTDTQYF. In DNA, the CDR3 is TGCAGTGCTAGTTCAGCGGAGCGCACAGATACGCAGTATTTT.